The 16 T cell receptor beta chains below come from one sample, sequenced in a study of shared clonotypes between healthy human individuals. Method: immunoSEQ multiplex PCR; TCRdb's copy keeps in-frame clones and lacks some. Of over a million clones listed, around 74% were seen once; the top ten hold about 1.4%. The material sequenced was memory CD4+ T cells sorted from blood. Subset meaning: CD45RA-negative fraction. The receptors shown here come from a man aged 18 to 30 in good health.

CDR3 residues: CASSYQGALDEQYF. CDR3 DNA sequence: TGCGCCAGCAGCTATCAGGGGGCTCTCGACGAGCAGTACTTC. This rearrangement joins TRBV10-2 to TRBJ2-7; 8 bases match TRBD1. V trimming: 6 bases; J trimming: 5 bases; junction bases outside the gene matches: 9. The CDR3 loop spans 14 amino acids. Germline V gives CDR1 WSHSY, CDR2 SAAADI.

V and J are TRBV19 and TRBJ1-4; D gene uncertain. The CDR3 totals 14 residues. Deletions cut 6 bases from V and 1 base from J, with 9 bases between. Germline CDR1 LNHDA, CDR2 SQIVND (reference sequence). The DNA for the CDR3 is TGTGCCAGTAGCGACTGGGGAACTAATGAAAAACTGTTTTTT. Its protein product is CASSDWGTNEKLFF. The full variable domain, in which reference TRBV19 and TRBJ1-4 provide the parts outside the CDR3, is DGGITQSPKYLFRKEGQNVTLSCEQNLNHDAMYWYRQDPGQGLRLIYYSQIVNDFQKGDIAEGYSVSREKKESFPLTVTSAQKNPTAFYLCASSDWGTNEKLFFGSGTQLSVL.

This clone showed up just a few times. J is TRBJ1-1 and V is TRBV2; TRBD1 might be the D (5 bases). This CDR3 is 13 amino acids long. Germline CDR1 SNHLY, CDR2 FYNNEI. V was trimmed by 7 bases and J by 4 bases, leaving 13 bases between them. The CDR3, as DNA: TGTGCCAGCAAGGGTGAGACAGCCACTGAAGCTTTCTTT. Amino acids: CASKGETATEAFF.

This clone has a single count. The chain combines TRBV5-8 with TRBJ2-1; TRBD2 is a possible D gene (5 bases). Germline CDR1 is SGHTS and CDR2 is YDEGEE. This CDR3 region has 15 residues. Trimming cost V 2 bases and J 6 bases, with 15 bases left between them. The CDR3 here is CASSFRRTMGNEQFF. In DNA, the CDR3 is TGTGCCAGCAGCTTTCGGAGGACGATGGGCAATGAGCAGTTCTTC.

The chain employs TRBV7-9 and TRBJ2-1; 12 bases are a match to TRBD2. V shed 4 bases, J shed 6 bases, and the junction held 7 bases outside the gene matches. Germline CDR1 reads SEHNR; CDR2 reads FQNEAQ (reference sequence). This CDR3 contains 16 residues. The CDR3 nucleotides are TGTGCCAGCAGCTCCCGAAGACTAGCGGGAGTCAATGAGCAGTTCTTC. Its protein is CASSSRRLAGVNEQFF. The whole variable domain, filled in from reference TRBV7-9 and TRBJ2-1, reads DTGVSQNPRHKITKRGQNVTFRCDPISEHNRLYWYRQTLGQGPEFLTYFQNEAQLEKSRLLSDRFSAERPKGSFSTLEIQRTEQGDSAMYLCASSSRRLAGVNEQFFGPGTRLTVL.

The chain combines TRBV5-1 with TRBJ1-2; D not certain. Germline V lookup: CDR1 SGHRS, CDR2 YFSETQ. The CDR3 sequence is 14 residues long. The V and J ends lost 0 bases and 1 base respectively, with 7 bases between them. This chain's CDR3 is CASSLESVNYGYTF. In nucleotides, the CDR3 is TGCGCCAGCAGCTTGGAGTCAGTTAACTATGGCTACACCTTC.

The chain's CDR3 is CASSRAGAAYNEQFF. In nucleotides, the CDR3 is TGTGCCAGCAGTAGGGCGGGGGCGGCCTACAATGAGCAGTTCTTC. The chain links TRBV25-1 to TRBJ2-1; TRBD2 is a possible D gene (7 bases). Germline V CDR1 and CDR2: MGHDK, SYGVNS. Trimming cost V 5 bases and J 2 bases, with 13 bases left between them. The CDR3 consists of 15 residues.

J is TRBJ2-1 and V is TRBV5-6; 11 nucleotides align to TRBD2. The V gene's germline CDR1 is SGHDT and CDR2 YYEEEE. The V and J ends lost 1 base and 4 bases, in that order; junction bases with no gene match: 7. There are 17 residues in the CDR3. CDR3 amino acids: CASSLSLAGGRYNEQFF. The CDR3 DNA follows: TGTGCCAGCAGCTTGTCGCTAGCGGGAGGACGATACAATGAGCAGTTCTTC.

CDR3 region: CASSELAGGSETQYF. CDR3 bases: TGCGCCAGCAGTGAGTTAGCGGGAGGTTCGGAGACCCAGTACTTC. The gene calls are TRBV10-2 and TRBJ2-5; 10 bases are shared with TRBD2. This CDR3 is built from 15 residues. With 1 base clipped from V and 5 bases from J, the junction kept 4 bases outside the gene matches. Germline assignment: CDR1 WSHSY and CDR2 SAAADI.

Notes on this clone: The final CDR3 position lacks the conserved phenylalanine or tryptophan, pointing to a likely read error. No DNA is shown, since the ends of the CDR3 on it are uncertain; the CDR3 is the one TCRdb lists. The V and J genes are TRBV7-2 and TRBJ2-3; the D call TRBD2 from the table was never checked on the DNA. Germline V gives CDR1 SGHTA, CDR2 FQGNSA. The CDR3 extends over 13 residues, inclusive of both ends. CDR3 in amino acids: CASSLALGTPSSL.

V and J are TRBV7-2 and TRBJ1-1; possibly TRBD1 for D (5 bases). CDR1 is SGHTA, CDR2 FQGNSA, per germline. Trimming took 3 bases from V and 7 from J, leaving 15 bases between them. The CDR3 has 14 amino acids. CDR3 region: CASSLSGSLNEAFF. In DNA form, the CDR3 reads TGTGCCAGCAGCTTGTCAGGGTCTCTGAATGAAGCTTTCTTT.

J is TRBJ2-1 and V is TRBV4-1, with 7 positions matching TRBD2. The CDR3 length is 17 residues. V lost 0 bases to trimming and J lost 4 bases; unmatched junction nucleotides: 9. The germline V gene has CDR1 MGHRA and CDR2 YSYEKL. The CDR3 coding sequence is TGCGCCAGCAGCCAAGATCCCTTGGTAGCGGGTTACAATGAGCAGTTCTTC. Amino acid sequence: CASSQDPLVAGYNEQFF.

This clone was counted only a few times. The chain combines TRBV19 with TRBJ1-5, with TRBD1 as a possible D gene (5 bases). This CDR3 region has 12 residues. Trimming removed 8 bases from V and 0 bases from J, with 5 bases in between. Germline CDR1 reads LNHDA; CDR2 reads SQIVND (reference sequence). CDR3 amino acids: CASQGSNQPQHF. The CDR3 DNA reads as TGTGCCAGTCAGGGTAGCAATCAGCCCCAGCATTTT.

The chain is built from TRBV11-2 and TRBJ1-3; unclear D gene. CDR3 length: 14 amino acids. The germline V gene encodes CDR1 SGHAT and CDR2 FQNNGV. V lost 5 bases and J 2 bases, leaving 10 bases between the germline ends. The CDR3 loop is CASSPPPAGNTIYF. In DNA form, the CDR3 reads TGTGCCAGCAGCCCCCCGCCGGCTGGAAACACCATATATTTT.

This clone was picked up many times. This chain uses TRBV30 with TRBJ2-7; TRBD2 matches 10 bases. The CDR3 spans 16 residues. Trimming took 0 bases from V and 7 from J; bases not matched to a gene: 12. The germline CDR1 and CDR2 sequences are GTSNPN and SVGIG (reference sequence). This chain's CDR3 is CAWSVSSGRRRGEQYF. As DNA, the CDR3 is TGTGCCTGGAGTGTCTCTAGCGGGAGACGCCGGGGGGAGCAGTACTTC.

The chain uses TRBV28 and TRBJ1-1, with D unresolved. This CDR3 is built from 15 residues. Germline-derived CDR1 and CDR2 are MDHEN and SYDVKM. Trimming took 5 bases from V and 2 from J, leaving 15 bases between them. CDR3 sequence (DNA): TGTGCCAGCAGTGGCCCAGGAGCAACAAACACTGAAGCTTTCTTT. Protein product: CASSGPGATNTEAFF.